This TCR beta chain was recovered during a study of cytomegalovirus exposure and HLA in healthy donors. General study results and limits: Accurate HLA-A and HLA-B prediction from TCR beta sequences was reported for most subjects.

The PCR ran on 60 Vbeta and 13 Jbeta primers. Sequencing used immunoSEQ multiplex PCR; TCRdb keeps in-frame clones, though not all of them. This specimen shows around 210,000 clones; the ten leading clones hold about 0.9%. About this clone itself: Its antigen is currently unknown.

Between the trimmed V and J ends, which lost 4 bases and 7 bases, there was a span of 16 bases. This CDR3 contains 14 residues. CDR1 and CDR2 (germline): SGHDT, YYEEEE. The sample was PBMCs. The chain has TRBV5-6 and TRBJ2-3; no clear D gene. This receptor was obtained from a woman aged 30 to 39 in good health and CMV-seropositive. Here the CDR3 reads CASSPTVPSNTQYF. The CDR3 nucleotides are TGTGCCAGCAGCCCAACCGTACCGAGTAATACGCAGTATTTT.